This TCR beta chain was profiled in a study of cytomegalovirus exposure and HLA in healthy donors. Across the study: Inside one of the first data releases sat tens of millions of unique TCRs taken from HLA-typed donors.

The CDR3 contains 14 residues. V dropped 8 bases and J dropped 0 bases, with 14 bases sitting between them. CDR1 is SNHLY and CDR2 is FYNNEI in the germline V gene. As for this clone: The antigen is undetermined.

Study results and limitations: By HLA locus, TCR association rates varied in a later analysis, with DRB1 showing the most and HLA-C the fewest. Most likely, a cluster of highly shared sequence variants arose as a sequencing artifact. With later analysis, a missense DCLRE1C variant became linked to TCR beta V- and J-gene trimming.

The PCR ran on 60 Vbeta and 13 Jbeta primers. Assay used: immunoSEQ multiplex PCR; TCRdb lists only in-frame clones, some missing. In the table there are approximately 130,000 clones, more than 80% of which are singletons. This rearrangement joins TRBV2 to TRBJ2-7; D possibly corresponds to TRBD2 (5 bases). This sequence originates from a woman between 25 and 40 years old in good health and CMV-seropositive. Material: PBMCs. Written as DNA, the CDR3 is TGTGCCAGCTCTCGCGAGGGTCCCTCCTACGAGCAGTACTTC. Translation gives CASSREGPSYEQYF. The full variable domain, with the rest looked up from reference TRBV2 and TRBJ2-7, is EPEVTQTPSHQVTQMGQEVILRCVPISNHLYFYWYRQILGQKVEFLVSFYNNEISEKSEIFDDQFSVERPDGSNFTLKIRSTKLEDSAMYFCASSREGPSYEQYFGPGTRLTVT.